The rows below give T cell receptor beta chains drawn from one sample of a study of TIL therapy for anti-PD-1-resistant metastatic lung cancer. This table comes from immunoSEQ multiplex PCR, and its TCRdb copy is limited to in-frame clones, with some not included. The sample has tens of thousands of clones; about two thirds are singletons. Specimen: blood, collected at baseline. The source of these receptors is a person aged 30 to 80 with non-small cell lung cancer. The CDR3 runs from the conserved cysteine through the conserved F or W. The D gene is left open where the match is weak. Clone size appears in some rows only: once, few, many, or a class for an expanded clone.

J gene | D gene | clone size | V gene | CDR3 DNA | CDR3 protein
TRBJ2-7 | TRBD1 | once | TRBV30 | TGTGCCTGGAGTGTATACGGGACAGGGCCATACGAGCAGTACTTC | CAWSVYGTGPYEQYF
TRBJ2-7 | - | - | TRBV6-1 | TGTGCCAGCAGTGAAGCGCCAGGGCCTTACGAGCAGTACTTC | CASSEAPGPYEQYF
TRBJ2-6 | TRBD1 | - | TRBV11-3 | TGTGCCAGCAGCTCGGGACAGACGTTCTCTGGGGCCAACGTCCTGACTTTC | CASSSGQTFSGANVLTF
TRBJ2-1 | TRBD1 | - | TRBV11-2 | TGTGCCAGCAGTTCAAGGGACAGGGGGAATGAGCAGTTCTTC | CASSSRDRGNEQFF
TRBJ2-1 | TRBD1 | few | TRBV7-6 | TGTGCCAGCAGCCCAATGGACAGGTCCAATGAGCAGTTCTTC | CASSPMDRSNEQFF
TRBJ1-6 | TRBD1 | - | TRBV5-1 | TGCGCCAGCAGCTTAGACTATGACAGGGGAATTAATTCACCCCTCCACTTT | CASSLDYDRGINSPLHF
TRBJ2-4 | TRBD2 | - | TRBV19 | TGTGCCAGTACCTCTAGCGGGGCAGGCAAAAACATTCAGTACTTC | CASTSSGAGKNIQYF
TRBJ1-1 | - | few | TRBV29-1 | TGCAGCGTTGAAGGGGTTGGGGGGCACATGAACACTGAAGCTTTCTTT | CSVEGVGGHMNTEAFF
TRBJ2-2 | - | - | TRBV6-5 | TGTGCCAGCAGTTACAAGGGCAGAACGAACACCGGGGAGCTGTTTTTT | CASSYKGRTNTGELFF
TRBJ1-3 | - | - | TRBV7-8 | TGTGCCAGCAGCTCCCGGTGGGGAAACACCATATATTTT | CASSSRWGNTIYF
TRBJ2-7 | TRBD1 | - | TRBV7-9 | TGTGCCAGCAGCGCGCCGGGACAGGGAACCTACGAGCAGTACTTC | CASSAPGQGTYEQYF
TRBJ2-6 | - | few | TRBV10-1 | TGCGCCAGCAGTGAGGGTGGGGCTGGGGCCAACGTCCTGACTTTC | CASSEGGAGANVLTF
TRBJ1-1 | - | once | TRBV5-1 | TGCGCCAGCAGTCCCGGCGGGACGGTGGCATCCACTGAAGCTTTCTTT | CASSPGGTVASTEAFF
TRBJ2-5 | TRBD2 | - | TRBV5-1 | TGCGCCAGCAGCTTGGCCCTATTAGCGGGAGGGCAACCAGAGACCCAGTACTTC | CASSLALLAGGQPETQYF
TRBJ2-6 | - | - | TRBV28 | TGTGCCAGCAGGGCCGTTCGTGGGGCCAACGTCCTGACTTTC | CASRAVRGANVLTF
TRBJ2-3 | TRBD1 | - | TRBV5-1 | TGCGCCAGCAGCAGATCACAGGGGATCACAGATACGCAGTATTTT | CASSRSQGITDTQYF
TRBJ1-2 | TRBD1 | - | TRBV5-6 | TGTGCCAGCAGCCTGGGACAGAGCTATGGCTACACCTTC | CASSLGQSYGYTF
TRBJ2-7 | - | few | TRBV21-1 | TGTGCCAGCAGCAAAGCGCAGGGGATGGTCTACGAGCAGTACTTC | CASSKAQGMVYEQYF
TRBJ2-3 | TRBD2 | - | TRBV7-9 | TGTGCCGCGGGAGGGACAGACACAGATACGCAGTATTTT | CAAGGTDTDTQYF
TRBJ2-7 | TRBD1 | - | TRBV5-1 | TGCGCCAGCAGCCTGACAGGGGATTTCTACGAGCAGTACTTC | CASSLTGDFYEQYF
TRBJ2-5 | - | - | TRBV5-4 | TGTGCCAGCAGCTTGGCCACGGGGCAAGAGACCCAGTACTTC | CASSLATGQETQYF
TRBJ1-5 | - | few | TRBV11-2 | TGTGCCAGCAGCTTAGTACTCGGTAATCAGCCCCAGCATTTT | CASSLVLGNQPQHF
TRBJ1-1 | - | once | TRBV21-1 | TGTGCCAGCAGCAAGTCAGACAGTAACACTGAAGCTTTCTTT | CASSKSDSNTEAFF
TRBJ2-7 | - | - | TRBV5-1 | TGCGCCAGCAGCACCTCCGGGGGCGGCACCTACGAGCAGTACTTC | CASSTSGGGTYEQYF
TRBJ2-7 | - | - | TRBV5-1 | TGCGCCAGCAGCTTGTATTTCCAGGGTCCCCTCTCCTACGAGCAGTACTTC | CASSLYFQGPLSYEQYF
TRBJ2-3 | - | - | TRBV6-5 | TGTGCCAGCAGCCCCGGGACTCTCCTCACAGATACGCAGTATTTT | CASSPGTLLTDTQYF
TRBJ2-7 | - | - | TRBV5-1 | TGCGCCAGCAGCCCTGGGCCCAGTGATAACCCGATGGCGCAGTACTTC | CASSPGPSDNPMAQYF
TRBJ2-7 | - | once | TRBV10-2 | TGCGCCAGTCGCGCGATCTACGAGCAGTACTTC | CASRAIYEQYF
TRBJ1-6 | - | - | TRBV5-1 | TGCGCCAGCAGAGAGTTGTCTGGGGATTCACCCCTCCACTTT | CASRELSGDSPLHF